This TCR beta chain was recorded in a study of blood T cell repertoires in COVID-19. Study details: Nucleic acid was either cDNA or gDNA, and it came from T cells, B-cell-depleted T cells, or PBMCs.

TCRdb keeps only in-frame clones here, not all; method: immunoSEQ multiplex PCR. The table records about 260,000 clones, more than 85% of them present only once. Recruits, aged roughly 18 to 95 years, lived in 24 US areas. Grouping used clinical history reported by participants in a survey and questionnaire. The source material was PBMCs or T cells enriched from blood (not recorded which). This receptor was obtained from a man aged 35-49 years who had been exposed to COVID-19.

CDR3 DNA: TGTGCCAGCAGCTTAGAAGGAGGGGGCACTGAAAAACTGTTTTTT. This codes for CASSLEGGGTEKLFF. The chain links TRBV11-2 to TRBJ1-4, with 7 bases aligning to TRBD1. Germline V CDR1 and CDR2: SGHAT, FQNNGV. The CDR3 is 15 amino acids. With 0 bases clipped from V and 7 bases from J, the junction kept 5 bases outside the gene matches.